The clone carrying this T cell receptor beta chain turned up a few times. Its antigen is not identified. The data originate from a study of human T cells and chemical hapten exposure. Study at large: From small differences in pooled library volume came most of the variation in per-sample TCR yields.

Study results and caveats: TCRs at high frequency, those above 1 in 1000, did not change with DPC sensitization.

Single cDNA molecules in the library carried unique molecular identifiers attached during preparation. Original analysis: There were a median of approximately 100,000 TCRs per sample, with a range from roughly 20,000 to 700,000. TCRdb called the reads again in MiXCR, with one record for every CDR3 protein. TCRdb's processing, not the study's, gives the V and J calls here. The data show about 120,000 distinct CDR3 sequences, approximately 9.3% seen once. Unfractionated whole blood yielded the extracted total RNA. Germline CDR1 LGHNA, CDR2 YSLEER. The CDR3 is 17 residues long. The V gene end was trimmed by 0 bases and the J gene end by 4 bases; junction bases not matched to a gene: 8.

The sequenced sample consisted of whole blood. The TCR was taken from a human donor in good health. Some clones in this sample may be carry-over from other donors' samples. The chain is built from TRBV4-3 and TRBJ2-1, with 8 positions matching TRBD2. The CDR3 DNA sequence: TGCGCCAGCAGCCAAGATCGGAGACCGGGGGGGTACAATGAGCAGTTCTTC. Protein product: CASSQDRRPGGYNEQFF.